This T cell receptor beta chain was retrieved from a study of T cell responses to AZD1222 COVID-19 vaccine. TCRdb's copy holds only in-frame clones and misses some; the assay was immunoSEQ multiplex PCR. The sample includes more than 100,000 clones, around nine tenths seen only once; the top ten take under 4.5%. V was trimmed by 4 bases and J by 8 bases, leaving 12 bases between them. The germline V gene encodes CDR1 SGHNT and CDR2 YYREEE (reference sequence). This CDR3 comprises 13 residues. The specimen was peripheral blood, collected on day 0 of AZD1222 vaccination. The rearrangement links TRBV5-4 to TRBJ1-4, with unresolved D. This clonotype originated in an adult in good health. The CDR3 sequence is CASSLDRMEKLFF. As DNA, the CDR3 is TGTGCCAGCAGCCTTGATCGTATGGAAAAACTGTTTTTT.